This T cell receptor beta chain stems from a study of T cells in Graves' hyperthyroidism and ophthalmopathy (dated by TCRdb to the late 2010s). Background for the entire study: Peripheral blood was sampled at the time of initial diagnosis, prior to any treatment. Prospective prediction of ophthalmopathy was tested in an independent validation cohort consisting of 18 to 20 hyperthyroidism patients and around 17 patients who later progressed to ophthalmopathy. The paper reports TCR Vbeta CDR3 sequencing of 140 or so peripheral blood samples: approximately 43 ophthalmopathy, 75 to 80 hyperthyroidism and approximately 17 progressor patients. Thyroid tissue and blood T-cell repertoires from about six Graves' hyperthyroidism patients were also compared in the study. After blood sampling, hyperthyroidism patients were treated with methimazole at a starting dose of 30 mg daily, and ophthalmopathy patients were treated with high-dose intravenous methylprednisolone. To identify distinguishing TCR V-J signatures, a discovery cohort of 90 to 100 patients was used, comprising under 45 with Graves' ophthalmopathy and under 60 with stable Graves' hyperthyroidism. The 85 to 100 discovery patients were randomly split 7:3 into training and test sets.

Amplification of TCR beta CDR3 regions was carried out from RNA transcripts. The first round of RT-PCR for the TCR CDR3 was performed with the HTBI primer set and the Qiagen OneStep RT-PCR kit. The libraries were constructed in a second round of multiplex PCR and then size-selected and purified. Paired-end sequencing of the libraries was performed with 100 bp reads on an Illumina HiSeq2000. Concerning the study's data processing: Raw data were processed with SOAPnuke, discarding reads with adapters, uncalled bases, mean Phred below 15, or no exact constant-primer or identifier match. COPE v1.2.5 was used to merge the high-quality paired reads, and each unique nucleotide sequence was defined as a clonotype. Clonotypes were aligned to IMGT TRBV, TRBD and TRBJ reference segments using MiTCR v1.1. Only V-J combinations with frequency above 0.0001, covering about 99% of repertoires, were analysed. A TCS score was defined as the ratio between F50 (clonal expansion) and ExV (chaos), using BLOSUM62-based TCRdist between CDR3 peptides within each V-J. Welch's t-statistics and random forest reduced around 520 V-J features to about 12, which were used in a naive Bayes classifier (R e1071). TCRdb handled the public reads itself, with Q25 trimming in fastp and clone calling in MiXCR, and kept productive beta chains. Identical CDR3 proteins give one entry, which carries the most common genes and DNA. The V and J calls, along with clone size, are taken from TCRdb and not from the paper's own processing. The sample data list about 740,000 distinct CDR3 sequences, and around 15% of these were observed just once. About 9.4% of the sample goes to the ten largest clones.

With respect to this clonotype: Its antigen has not been determined. No base-level quality is on record; no much larger clone is a single base apart.

What the authors observed across the whole study: No statistical method was used to set the sample size in advance, and investigators knew the group allocation. In validation, the model predicted progression to ophthalmopathy with approximately 70% sensitivity and approximately 78% specificity, a median of approximately 6.7 months before onset. A model built on a 13 V-J signature distinguished ophthalmopathy from stable hyperthyroidism, reaching approximately 89% sensitivity and around 81% specificity in cross-validation and 80%/75% in testing. Most expanded thyroid clonotypes (frequency above 0.001) were also detected in blood, a finding suggesting that blood repertoires may reflect thyroid immune responses.

Stable Graves' hyperthyroidism was defined as no progression to ophthalmopathy during 18 months of follow-up. The hyperthyroidism patients were between 18 and 65 years old and newly diagnosed, with a disease duration of less than 2 months. The study excluded patients with uncontrolled infections, other autoimmune diseases, pregnancy or lactation. Diagnoses were based on clinical symptoms, serum thyroxine and TRAb, thyroid ultrasound and orbital computed tomography. PBMCs were separated from under 12 ml of fresh peripheral blood using Ficoll-Paque density gradient centrifugation. Trizol reagent was used to extract total RNA, and RNA quality was then checked on an Agilent 2100 Bioanalyzer. The receptor's source is a woman aged 18-29 years with Graves' hyperthyroidism. The specimen sequenced was blood.

The CDR3 region has the sequence CASSISITYNEQFF. The bases are TGTGCCAGTAGTATCTCGATTACCTACAATGAGCAGTTCTTC. Recombination linked TRBV19 to TRBJ2-1, with no reliable assignment of the D segment. V gives up 3 bases and J gives up 2 bases, and the segment between their germline ends measures 8 bases. Its CDR3 holds 14 amino acids, cysteine through phenylalanine. Only the CDR3 DNA is retained, 42 bases long and in frame from the first base. CDR1 is given as LNHDA and CDR2 as SQIVND, both from the germline V gene (reference sequence). When the CDR3 is completed using the reference TRBV19 and TRBJ2-1 genes on either side, the full variable domain is DGGITQSPKYLFRKEGQNVTLSCEQNLNHDAMYWYRQDPGQGLRLIYYSQIVNDFQKGDIAEGYSVSREKKESFPLTVTSAQKNPTAFYLCASSISITYNEQFFGPGTRLTVL.